This T cell receptor beta chain was identified during a study of tumor and adjacent non-tumor tissue in lung cancer. No cell sorting was done before RNA was extracted from the tissue. Three rounds of nested PCR, following a modified ARM-PCR protocol, produced the TCRbeta library. TCRdb processed the multiplex PCR reads anew with MiXCR; each CDR3 protein has one entry. This sample has over 100,000 distinct CDR3 sequences, with roughly 80% found just once. There are 12 residues in the CDR3. Germline V CDR1 and CDR2: DFQATT, SNEGSKA (reference sequence). Comments on this clonotype: The junction shows a germline mismatch at one end, possibly a read error.

The source is a woman aged 60-75 years with non-small cell lung cancer. The sequenced sample was lung tumor tissue. V gene TRBV20-1 combines with J gene TRBJ1-2; D uncertain. CDR3 in amino acids: CSTRTPNYGYTF. The DNA of the CDR3 is TGCAGTACTAGAACTCCTAACTATGGTTACACCTTC.